One TCR beta chain is described in this entry. Its specificity is unknown. V was clipped by 5 bases and J by 0 bases; unmatched bases: 6. CDR1 and CDR2 (germline): LGHNT, FRNRAP. There are 15 residues in the CDR3. Sample time point: week 11, during vaccination. With topical imiquimod, each dose of the vaccine consisted of 300 ug of mutant IDH1 20-mer peptide. This record comes from a study of a mutant IDH1 vaccine in newly diagnosed glioma. In the study overall: Pretreatment consisted of radiotherapy, temozolomide, or both, with most receiving both.

Sequencing used immunoSEQ multiplex PCR; TCRdb keeps in-frame clones, though not all of them. This repertoire shows roughly 130,000 clones, around 77% found once; its top ten account for 4.5% to 5.5%. This TCR derives from a man in his forties or fifties with glioma. Sequencing was performed on PBMCs, taken from a glioma patient whose treatment included an IDH1 peptide vaccine. The chain employs TRBV12-5 and TRBJ1-1; 7 bases agree with TRBD1. The CDR3 is CASGAKQGLNTEAFF. In nucleotides, the CDR3 is TGTGCTAGTGGTGCTAAACAGGGGTTGAACACTGAAGCTTTCTTT.